One sample yielded the 27 T cell receptor beta chains listed below, sequenced in a study of T cells in Graves' hyperthyroidism and ophthalmopathy. Amplification of TCR beta CDR3 regions used RNA as the template. HTBI primers were employed in a first-round RT-PCR of the TCR CDR3. TCRdb passed the multiplex PCR reads through MiXCR, listing each CDR3 protein once. Here the sample spans approximately 400,000 distinct CDR3 sequences, over 12% being singletons. The specimen sequenced was blood. Source of these receptors: a man aged 45-65 years with Graves' ophthalmopathy.

In its sample, this clonotype was seen many times. The chain uses TRBV3-1 and TRBJ2-5; D not certain. V shed 3 bases and J shed 5 bases, with 7 bases lying between them. Germline-derived CDR1 and CDR2 are LGHDT and YNNKEL (reference sequence). CDR3 length: 12 residues. For the CDR3, the DNA is TGTGCCAGCAGCCACGGGCGGGAGACCCAGTACTTC. Translated, it gives CASSHGRETQYF.

This clonotype was picked up many times. CDR3 coding DNA: TGCGCCAGCAGCGTTAATAGCGGGAGTTTCTACGAGCAGTACTTC. Translation: CASSVNSGSFYEQYF. The rearrangement uses TRBV5-1 and TRBJ2-7; TRBD2 agrees at 9 bases. The CDR3 is 15 residues long. Trimming cost V 4 bases and J 3 bases; bases outside gene matches: 8. The V gene's germline CDR1 is SGHRS and CDR2 YFSETQ. Drawing the rest from reference TRBV5-1 and TRBJ2-7, the complete variable domain is KAGVTQTPRYLIKTRGQQVTLSCSPISGHRSVSWYQQTPGQGLQFLFEYFSETQRNKGNFPGRFSGRQFSNSRSEMNVSTLELGDSALYLCASSVNSGSFYEQYFGPGTRLTVT.

The chain carries TRBV5-6 and TRBJ2-7; tentatively, D is TRBD2 (6 bases). The CDR3 spans 16 residues. V was shortened by 2 bases and J by 2 bases, with 17 bases between the two germline ends. CDR1 and CDR2 from the germline V gene are SGHDT and YYEEEE. CDR3 nucleotides: TGTGCCAGCAGCTTTGAGGTAGGAGGGAAGACCTACGAGCAGTACTTC. Protein sequence: CASSFEVGGKTYEQYF.

This clonotype was recorded a few times. The chain employs TRBV7-9 and TRBJ1-4; TRBD1 matches at 9 bases. V dropped 4 bases and J dropped 8; count of bases not matched to a gene: 5. Germline values: CDR1 SEHNR, CDR2 FQNEAQ (reference sequence). This CDR3 is 14 amino acids long. CDR3 residues: CASSSGTGWEKLFF. CDR3 sequence (DNA): TGTGCCAGCAGCTCCGGGACAGGGTGGGAAAAACTGTTTTTT.

This clonotype came up many times. V and J are TRBV29-1 and TRBJ2-7, with D possibly being TRBD1 (6 bases). Trimming pared 1 base from V and 9 bases from J, leaving 7 bases between. CDR3 size: 10 residues. From germline, CDR1 is SQVTM and CDR2 ANQGSEA. The CDR3 sequence is CSVEVGGQYF. The DNA of the CDR3 is TGCAGCGTTGAAGTAGGGGGGCAGTACTTC.

In this sample, this clonotype turned up a few times. The V and J genes are TRBV19 and TRBJ1-1; D perhaps matches TRBD1 (6 bases). In germline, CDR1 is LNHDA, CDR2 SQIVND (reference sequence). This CDR3 is built from 16 residues. Trimming took 3 bases from V and 5 from J, leaving 19 bases between them. DNA of the CDR3: TGTGCCAGTAGTATCGACAGGAGTTGGGAAAAAACTGAAGCTTTCTTT. It is translated as CASSIDRSWEKTEAFF.

There are many counts of this clonotype. Compared with germline, one end of the junction differs, possibly owing to a read error. V and J are TRBV27 and TRBJ1-3; TRBD1 might be the D (6 bases). This CDR3 has 15 amino acids. The germline V gene has CDR1 MNHEY and CDR2 SMNVEV (reference sequence). The CDR3 bases are TGTGCCAGCAGTGCGACAGGCACCTCTAGAAACACCATATATTTT. Translation: CASSATGTSRNTIYF.

This clonotype was counted at least ten times. The V and J genes are TRBV27 and TRBJ2-7, with TRBD1 matching over 7 bases. The CDR3 has 14 amino acids. The germline CDR1 and CDR2 sequences are MNHEY and SMNVEV (reference sequence). The junction had 9 bases not matched to a gene; V was cut back by 6 bases and J by 4 bases. CDR3 region: CASRPLDRLYEQYF. As DNA, the CDR3 is TGTGCCAGCAGGCCTCTGGACAGGCTTTACGAGCAGTACTTC.

This clonotype has at least ten counts. The chain links TRBV2 to TRBJ1-2, with D unclear. Germline CDR1 and CDR2: SNHLY and FYNNEI. Trimming stripped 6 bases from V and 4 bases from J, with 18 bases between. The CDR3 contains 15 residues. This CDR3 is CASRVGRGDGYGYTF. Here the CDR3 DNA reads TGTGCCAGCAGGGTTGGACGGGGAGATGGCTATGGCTACACCTTC.

Written as DNA, the CDR3 is TGTGCCAGCAGCCGACATAACGACGAGCAGTACTTC. Its protein product is CASSRHNDEQYF. V gene TRBV7-9 combines with J gene TRBJ2-7; the D is unclear. With 5 bases removed from V and 5 bases from J, the gap between germline ends came to 10 bases. Germline V gene sequence: CDR1 SEHNR, CDR2 FQNEAQ (reference sequence). This CDR3 region has 12 residues.

This clonotype occurred many times. V is TRBV2 and J is TRBJ2-7; D gene uncertain. Germline V gene sequence: CDR1 SNHLY, CDR2 FYNNEI. There are 16 residues in the CDR3. V lost 6 bases and J lost 3, with 21 bases in between. CDR3 residues: CASSPQVVQELYEQYF. CDR3 coding DNA: TGTGCCAGCAGCCCGCAAGTGGTCCAGGAACTCTACGAGCAGTACTTC. The full variable domain, with the rest looked up from reference TRBV2 and TRBJ2-7, is EPEVTQTPSHQVTQMGQEVILRCVPISNHLYFYWYRQILGQKVEFLVSFYNNEISEKSEIFDDQFSVERPDGSNFTLKIRSTKLEDSAMYFCASSPQVVQELYEQYFGPGTRLTVT.

This clonotype was seen ten or more times. This chain joins TRBV18 and TRBJ2-5, with a possible D match to TRBD1 (5 bases). Looked up from germline, CDR1 is KGHSH and CDR2 is LQKENI. V was cut by 3 bases and J by 2 bases, with 10 bases left in between. The CDR3 loop spans 14 amino acids. CDR3 sequence: CASSPSGPQETQYF. CDR3 bases: TGTGCCAGCTCACCTTCAGGGCCGCAAGAGACCCAGTACTTC.

This clonotype was observed at least ten times. This rearrangement joins TRBV10-3 to TRBJ1-1; TRBD1 agrees at 9 bases. CDR1 and CDR2 (germline): ENHRY, SYGVKD. V shed 4 bases, J shed 7 bases, and the junction held 13 bases outside the gene matches. This CDR3 comprises 16 residues. CDR3 DNA: TGTGCCATCAGTGTAGCCGCCGGGACAGGGATTTATGAAGCTTTCTTT. Translated, it gives CAISVAAGTGIYEAFF.

A word on this clonotype: A much larger clone sits a single nucleotide away, making a read error possible. This chain uses TRBV6-1 with TRBJ2-2; the D call may be TRBD1 or TRBD2 (5 bases each). The CDR3 has 16 residues. Per germline, CDR1 MNHNS and CDR2 SASEGT. The ends were cut back, 10 bases at V and 5 bases at J, with 23 bases in the middle. The CDR3 is CANSGTAILRTGELFF. CDR3 DNA sequence: TGTGCCAACTCGGGGACGGCTATTCTTAGGACCGGGGAGCTGTTTTTT.

This clonotype was found many times. The chain uses TRBV24-1 and TRBJ2-7; 11 nucleotides align to TRBD1. The CDR3 totals 14 residues. CDR1 is KGHDR, CDR2 SFDVKD, per germline. With 4 bases clipped from V and 6 bases from J, the junction kept 4 bases outside the gene matches. DNA of the CDR3: TGTGCCACCAGTGAAACGGGACAGGGGGTCGAGCAGTACTTC. Translating it yields CATSETGQGVEQYF.

There are many counts of this clonotype. This chain uses TRBV20-1 with TRBJ1-4; a possible D gene is TRBD1 (5 bases). The CDR3 is 15 amino acids. The V gene's germline CDR1 is DFQATT and CDR2 SNEGSKA (reference sequence). V gave up 1 base and J gave up 8 bases, with 17 bases separating them. The CDR3 loop reads CSARGGIGNLEKLFF. CDR3 bases: TGCAGTGCTAGAGGGGGGATAGGGAATCTCGAAAAACTGTTTTTT.

The table lists this clonotype with a few counts. The chain carries TRBV9 and TRBJ1-1; a weak D match, TRBD1 (5 bases). Germline-derived CDR1 and CDR2 are SGDLS and YYNGEE. This CDR3 region has 14 residues. Trimming took off 3 bases at V and 0 bases at J, with 9 bases between the two ends. As DNA, the CDR3 is TGTGCCAGCAGCGCCGACAGACTGAACACTGAAGCTTTCTTT. This encodes CASSADRLNTEAFF.

This clonotype was counted at least ten times. This chain connects TRBV3-1 to TRBJ2-1; tentatively, D is TRBD2 (6 bases). V dropped 3 bases and J dropped 0 bases, with 12 bases sitting between them. The V gene's germline CDR1 is LGHDT and CDR2 YNNKEL (reference sequence). The CDR3 runs 16 residues. CDR3 bases: TGTGCCAGCAGCCACGCGGCGGGAAGCTCCTACAATGAGCAGTTCTTC. Translation gives CASSHAAGSSYNEQFF.

Turning to this clonotype: This likely comes from a read error, as the CDR3 has no conserved phenylalanine or tryptophan at its end. V and J are TRBV6-1 and TRBJ2-7, with 14 bases identical to TRBD2. The CDR3 covers 15 residues. Germline V gene data show CDR1 as MNHNS and CDR2 as SASEGT. Trimming cost V 6 bases and J 5 bases; bases outside gene matches: 6. CDR3 sequence reads: CASSQPGLAGDEQYL. CDR3 bases: TGTGCCAGCAGCCAGCCGGGACTAGCGGGAGACGAGCAGTACCTC.

The table lists this clonotype with many counts. This chain joins TRBV2 and TRBJ2-2, with 7 bases lining up with TRBD2. The J segment lost 5 bases and the V segment lost 7 bases, leaving 10 bases of the junction unmatched. The CDR3 totals 15 residues. The germline CDR1 and CDR2 sequences are SNHLY and FYNNEI. The CDR3 nucleotides read TGTGCCAGCACAGGGTCGGGAGGATGGACCGGGGAGCTGTTTTTT. It encodes CASTGSGGWTGELFF. The full variable domain, its missing parts supplied by reference TRBV2 and TRBJ2-2, is EPEVTQTPSHQVTQMGQEVILRCVPISNHLYFYWYRQILGQKVEFLVSFYNNEISEKSEIFDDQFSVERPDGSNFTLKIRSTKLEDSAMYFCASTGSGGWTGELFFGEGSRLTVL.

This clonotype was observed at least ten times. This rearrangement joins TRBV30 to TRBJ2-1, with D tentatively TRBD1 or TRBD2 (6 bases each). The CDR3 is 15 amino acids. Between the trimmed V and J ends, which lost 0 bases and 3 bases, there was a span of 12 bases. Germline V CDR1 and CDR2: GTSNPN, SVGIG (reference sequence). This chain's CDR3 is CAWSVQGGIYNEQFF. The CDR3, as DNA: TGTGCCTGGAGTGTACAGGGCGGGATCTACAATGAGCAGTTCTTC.

In its sample, this clonotype was seen many times. The chain recombines TRBV20-1 with TRBJ1-2; no clear D gene. The CDR3 is made up of 10 amino acids. V shed 3 bases and J shed 8 bases, with 7 bases lying between them. In germline, CDR1 is DFQATT, CDR2 SNEGSKA (reference sequence). CDR3 residues: CSARSTGYTF. For the CDR3, the DNA is TGCAGTGCTAGGTCGACGGGCTACACCTTC.

This chain joins TRBV30 and TRBJ2-2; weak D call: TRBD1 (6 bases). Germline lookup yields CDR1 GTSNPN and CDR2 SVGIG (reference sequence). V was trimmed by 5 bases and J by 1 base, leaving 14 bases between them. This CDR3 has 15 residues. CDR3 amino acids: CAWGEFRGNTGELFF. The CDR3 DNA reads as TGTGCCTGGGGTGAGTTCAGGGGGAACACCGGGGAGCTGTTTTTT.

This clonotype was found many times. V and J are TRBV2 and TRBJ2-5; the match to TRBD1 covers 11 bases. This CDR3 comprises 15 residues. CDR1 SNHLY and CDR2 FYNNEI come from the germline V gene. V shed 6 bases and J 2 bases; nucleotides not matched to a gene: 5. CDR3 in DNA: TGTGCCAGCAGGATGGACAGGGGGCTGCAAGAGACCCAGTACTTC. Protein: CASRMDRGLQETQYF.

This clonotype was detected many times. The chain employs TRBV5-1 and TRBJ2-1; 9 nucleotides align to TRBD2. Trimming took 0 bases from V and 5 from J; bases not matched to a gene: 9. CDR1 and CDR2 from the germline V gene are SGHRS and YFSETQ. The CDR3 loop spans 17 amino acids. CDR3 amino acids: CASSLGPGLAMDNEQFF. CDR3 DNA sequence: TGCGCCAGCAGCTTGGGTCCGGGACTAGCTATGGACAATGAGCAGTTCTTC.

This clonotype was picked up a small number of times. This chain connects TRBV12-3 or TRBV12-4 to TRBJ2-1; 7 positions agree with TRBD1. Trimming removed 5 bases from V and 12 bases from J; junction bases left unmatched: 19. The CDR3 loop spans 16 amino acids. CDR3 sequence (DNA): TGTGCCAGCAGTCTTACAGGGGTCCCGCAGATCGAGGGGCAGTTCTTC. This codes for CASSLTGVPQIEGQFF.

J is TRBJ1-2 and V is TRBV6-4; 9 bases agree with TRBD1. The germline gives CDR1 MRHNA, CDR2 SNTAGT. This CDR3 contains 12 residues. Trimming removed 8 bases from V and 5 bases from J; junction bases left unmatched: 3. The CDR3 spells CASHGTGYGYTF. CDR3 sequence (DNA): TGTGCCAGCCACGGGACAGGGTATGGCTACACCTTC.